This T cell receptor (beta chain) was profiled in a study of cytomegalovirus exposure and HLA in healthy donors. Background on the study: Previous work identified 100 million or so unique TCR beta sequences from around 180 million T cells. Study-wide results and caveats: Among the sequence variants, a highly shared cluster was likely an artifact of sequencing. A later look showed TCR association rates differing by HLA locus, highest for DRB1 and lowest for HLA-C.

Trimming cost V 5 bases and J 7 bases, with 17 bases left between them. This CDR3 has 14 residues. Germline V gene lookup returns CDR1 SGHAT and CDR2 FQNNGV. The study ran its PCR with 60 Vbeta and 13 Jbeta primers. Study processing details: About 12 million of the 60 million to 90 million unique TCR beta chains counted in a later analysis were shared. Only in-frame clones appear in the TCRdb table, and some are missing; sequencing was by immunoSEQ multiplex PCR. The DNA was the basis for D and trimming; V, J and clone size are from that table. The data show around 90,000 clones, with around 80% seen just once and 0.5% to 0.65% held by the top ten. This clone was detected only once. Its antigen is undetermined.

Source material: PBMCs. The rearrangement joins TRBV11-2 to TRBJ1-2; tentative D call: TRBD1 (5 bases). This TCR derives from a man aged 25 to 45 in good health and CMV-seronegative. In DNA form, the CDR3 reads TGTGCCAGCAGCCTGGGGCAGGGATTGGGTGGCTACACCTTC. It is translated as CASSLGQGLGGYTF.